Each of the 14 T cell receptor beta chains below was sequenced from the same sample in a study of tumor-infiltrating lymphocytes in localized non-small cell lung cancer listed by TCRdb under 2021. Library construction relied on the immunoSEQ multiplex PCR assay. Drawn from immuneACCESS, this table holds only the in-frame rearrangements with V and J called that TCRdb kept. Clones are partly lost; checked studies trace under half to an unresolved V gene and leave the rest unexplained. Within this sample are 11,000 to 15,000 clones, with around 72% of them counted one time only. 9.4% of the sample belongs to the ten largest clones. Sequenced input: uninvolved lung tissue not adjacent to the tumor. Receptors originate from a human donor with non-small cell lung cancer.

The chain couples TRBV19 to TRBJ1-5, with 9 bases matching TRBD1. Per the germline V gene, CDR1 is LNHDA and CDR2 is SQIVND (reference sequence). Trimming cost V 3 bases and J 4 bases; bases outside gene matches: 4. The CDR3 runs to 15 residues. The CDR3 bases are TGTGCCAGTAGTATTACGGGGACAGGGAATCAGCCCCAGCATTTT. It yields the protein CASSITGTGNQPQHF.

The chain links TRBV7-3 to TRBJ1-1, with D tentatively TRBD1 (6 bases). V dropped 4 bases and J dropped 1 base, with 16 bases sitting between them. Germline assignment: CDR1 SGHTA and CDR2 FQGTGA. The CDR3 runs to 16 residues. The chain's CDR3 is CASSWSLGQGNTEAFF. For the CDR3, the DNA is TGTGCCAGCAGCTGGAGCCTGGGACAAGGGAACACTGAAGCTTTCTTT. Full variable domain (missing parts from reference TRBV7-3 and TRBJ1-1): GAGVSQTPSNKVTEKGKYVELRCDPISGHTALYWYRQSLGQGPEFLIYFQGTGAADDSGLPNDRFFAVRPEGSVSTLKIQRTERGDSAVYLCASSWSLGQGNTEAFFGQGTRLTVV.

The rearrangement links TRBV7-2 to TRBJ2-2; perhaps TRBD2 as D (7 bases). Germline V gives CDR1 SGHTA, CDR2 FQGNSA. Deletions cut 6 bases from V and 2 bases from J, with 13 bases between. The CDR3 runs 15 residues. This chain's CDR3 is CASRGGGFNTGELFF. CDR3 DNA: TGTGCCAGCAGAGGGGGAGGGTTCAACACCGGGGAGCTGTTTTTT. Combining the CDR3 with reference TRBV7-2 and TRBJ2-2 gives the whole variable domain GAGVSQSPSNKVTEKGKDVELRCDPISGHTALYWYRQSLGQGLEFLIYFQGNSAPDKSGLPSDRFSAERTGGSVSTLTIQRTQQEDSAVYLCASRGGGFNTGELFFGEGSRLTVL.

CDR3 sequence reads: CASSDGQGNSPLHF. Here the CDR3 DNA reads TGTGCCAGCAGTGATGGACAAGGCAATTCACCCCTCCACTTT. The rearrangement joins TRBV2 to TRBJ1-6; D is possibly TRBD1 (5 bases). Trimming cost V 3 bases and J 7 bases, with 10 bases left between them. CDR3 size: 14 residues. Per the germline V gene, CDR1 is SNHLY and CDR2 is FYNNEI.

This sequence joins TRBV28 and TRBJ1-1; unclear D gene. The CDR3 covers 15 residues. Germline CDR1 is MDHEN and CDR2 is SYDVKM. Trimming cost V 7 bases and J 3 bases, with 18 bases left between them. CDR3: CASIDWLGVDTEAFF. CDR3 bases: TGTGCCAGCATAGACTGGCTCGGGGTGGACACTGAAGCTTTCTTT.

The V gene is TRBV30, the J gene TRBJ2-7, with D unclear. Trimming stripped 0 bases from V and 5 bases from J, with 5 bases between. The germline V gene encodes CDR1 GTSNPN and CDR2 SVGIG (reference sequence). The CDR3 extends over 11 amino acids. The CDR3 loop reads CAWSVSNEQYF. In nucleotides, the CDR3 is TGTGCCTGGAGTGTTTCCAACGAGCAGTACTTC.

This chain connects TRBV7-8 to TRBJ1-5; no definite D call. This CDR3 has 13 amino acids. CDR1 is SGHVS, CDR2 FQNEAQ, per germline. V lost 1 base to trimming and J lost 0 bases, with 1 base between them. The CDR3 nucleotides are TGTGCCAGCAGCTTAGATAGCAATCAGCCCCAGCATTTT. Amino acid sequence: CASSLDSNQPQHF.

DNA of the CDR3: TGCAGCGTTGATGATCTTAACACCGGGGAGCTGTTTTTT. Its translation: CSVDDLNTGELFF. The V gene is TRBV29-1, the J gene TRBJ2-2; D is ambiguous. Germline lookup yields CDR1 SQVTM and CDR2 ANQGSEA. V lost 3 bases and J lost 2, with 7 bases in between. The CDR3 has 13 amino acids.

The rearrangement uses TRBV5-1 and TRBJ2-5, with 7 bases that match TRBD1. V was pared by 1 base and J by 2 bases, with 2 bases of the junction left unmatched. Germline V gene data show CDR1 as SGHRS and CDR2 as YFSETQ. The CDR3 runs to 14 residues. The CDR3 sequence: CASSLTGAQETQYF. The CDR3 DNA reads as TGCGCCAGCAGCTTGACAGGGGCTCAAGAGACCCAGTACTTC.

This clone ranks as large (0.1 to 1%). This chain's CDR3 is CASSSIPGQGARTEAFF. The CDR3 DNA sequence: TGTGCCAGCAGTAGCATCCCGGGACAGGGGGCTCGGACTGAAGCTTTCTTT. The rearrangement joins TRBV25-1 to TRBJ1-1, with 12 bases matching TRBD1. The CDR3 has 17 amino acids. Germline V gives CDR1 MGHDK, CDR2 SYGVNS. Trimming at V came to 5 bases and at J to 5 bases, leaving 12 bases not matched to a gene. The variable domain in full, completed from reference TRBV25-1 and TRBJ1-1, reads EADIYQTPRYLVIGTGKKITLECSQTMGHDKMYWYQQDPGMELHLIHYSYGVNSTEKGDLSSESTVSRIRTEHFPLTLESARPSHTSQYLCASSSIPGQGARTEAFFGQGTRLTVV.

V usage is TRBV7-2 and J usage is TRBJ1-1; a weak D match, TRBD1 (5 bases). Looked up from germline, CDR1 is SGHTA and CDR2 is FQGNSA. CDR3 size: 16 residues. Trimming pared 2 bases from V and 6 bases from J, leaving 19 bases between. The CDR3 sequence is CASSLTQGGVSSEAFF. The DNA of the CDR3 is TGTGCCAGCAGCTTAACGCAGGGCGGGGTGAGCTCTGAAGCTTTCTTT.

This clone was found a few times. The CDR3 loop reads CASSQGRGESPLHF. The CDR3, as DNA: TGTGCCAGCAGCCAAGGGAGGGGCGAGTCACCCCTCCACTTT. The gene calls are TRBV7-6 and TRBJ1-6; maybe TRBD1 (5 bases). The CDR3 is 14 amino acids. Germline V gene data show CDR1 as SGHVS and CDR2 as FNYEAQ. Trimming removed 5 bases at V and 10 bases at J, with 15 bases between. Filled out from reference TRBV7-6 and TRBJ1-6, the complete variable domain reads GAGVSQSPRYKVTKRGQDVALRCDPISGHVSLYWYRQALGQGPEFLTYFNYEAQQDKSGLPNDRFSAERPEGSISTLTIQRTEQRDSAMYRCASSQGRGESPLHFGNGTRLTVT.

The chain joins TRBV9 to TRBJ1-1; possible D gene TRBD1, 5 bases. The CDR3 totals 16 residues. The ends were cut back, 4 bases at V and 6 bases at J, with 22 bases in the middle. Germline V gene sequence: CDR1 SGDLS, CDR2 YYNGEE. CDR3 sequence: CASSPGGRARISEAFF. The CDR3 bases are TGTGCCAGCAGCCCCGGGGGTAGGGCACGAATCTCTGAAGCTTTCTTT.

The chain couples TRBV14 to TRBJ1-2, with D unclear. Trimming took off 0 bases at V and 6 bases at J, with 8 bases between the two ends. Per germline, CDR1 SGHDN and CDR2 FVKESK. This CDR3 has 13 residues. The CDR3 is CASSQDSRDGYTF. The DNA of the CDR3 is TGTGCCAGCAGCCAAGATAGTAGGGATGGCTACACCTTC.